One and the same sample provided the 5 T cell receptor beta chains below, sequenced in a study of T cell repertoires in breast cancer. Unpaired genes were suppressed by blocking oligonucleotides during a second nested PCR. In TCRdb, the emulsion pairing reads were re-called with MiXCR into one record per CDR3 protein. The sample yields nearly 40,000 distinct CDR3 sequences, 45% to 55% seen once. Primers covering all TCR V genes were used in emulsion RT-PCR on CD8+ T cells. Sequencing input: CD8+ T cells. The source of these receptors is a pool of human donors with breast cancer or a healthy control (not recorded which).

The chain has TRBV3-1 and TRBJ1-2, with TRBD1 matching 7 bases. Per germline, CDR1 LGHDT and CDR2 YNNKEL (reference sequence). The CDR3 totals 12 residues. V gave up 4 bases and J gave up 8 bases; unmatched junction bases: 4. The CDR3 loop reads CASSRGTDGYTF. CDR3 DNA sequence: TGTGCCAGCAGCCGAGGGACAGACGGCTACACCTTC.

The chain has TRBV20-1 and TRBJ1-5; unclear D gene. The CDR3 is 14 amino acids. V was cut by 4 bases and J by 0 bases, with 10 bases left in between. CDR1 DFQATT and CDR2 SNEGSKA come from the germline V gene (reference sequence). The CDR3 sequence: CSATTGISNQPQHF. In DNA form, the CDR3 reads TGCAGTGCTACCACCGGGATTAGCAATCAGCCCCAGCATTTT.

This clonotype was counted between two and nine times. The V and J genes are TRBV7-6 and TRBJ2-3, with D perhaps given as TRBD1 or TRBD2 (6 bases each). Germline values: CDR1 SGHVS, CDR2 FNYEAQ. V was shortened by 2 bases and J by 6 bases, with 9 bases between the two germline ends. This CDR3 region has 13 residues. The DNA of the CDR3 is TGTGCCAGCAGCTTAATAGGGGGGGATACGCAGTATTTT. Protein product: CASSLIGGDTQYF. Filled out from reference TRBV7-6 and TRBJ2-3, the complete variable domain reads GAGVSQSPRYKVTKRGQDVALRCDPISGHVSLYWYRQALGQGPEFLTYFNYEAQQDKSGLPNDRFSAERPEGSISTLTIQRTEQRDSAMYRCASSLIGGDTQYFGPGTRLTVL.

The chain employs TRBV20-1 and TRBJ1-1; D call uncertain. This CDR3 comprises 13 residues. From germline, CDR1 is DFQATT and CDR2 SNEGSKA (reference sequence). CDR3 DNA sequence: TGCACGACCTATAAGACGGGGAACACTGAAGCTTTCTTT. The encoded protein is CTTYKTGNTEAFF.

The V gene is TRBV18, the J gene TRBJ1-2; TRBD1 might be the D (6 bases). CDR1 and CDR2 (germline): KGHSH, LQKENI. This CDR3 is built from 16 residues. Trimming shortened V by 2 bases and J by 0 bases, and 13 bases separated the two germline ends. The DNA for the CDR3 is TGTGCCAGCTCACCAGGGGGGCGGCATCCTAACTATGGCTACACCTTC. Protein sequence: CASSPGGRHPNYGYTF.